One sample yielded the 19 T cell receptor beta chains listed below, sequenced in a study of cytomegalovirus exposure and HLA in healthy donors. TCRdb's copy holds only in-frame clones and misses some; the assay was immunoSEQ multiplex PCR. The sample holds under 200,000 clones; about 90% are singletons and the top ten take roughly 3%. Sequencing was done on a sample of PBMCs. Receptor source: a woman aged 18 to 35 in good health and CMV-seropositive.

The rearrangement links TRBV21-1 to TRBJ2-1; the DNA was not used to check the table's D call, TRBD2. TRBV21-1 constitutes a pseudogene. The CDR3 loop spans 19 amino acids. CDR3 DNA: TGTGCCAGCAGCATAAAGGGGACTAGCGACAATTCCGACTACAATGAGCAGTTCTTC. It specifies CASSIKGTSDNSDYNEQFF.

The count of this clone is one. The chain is built from TRBV27 and TRBJ2-1; 7 bases match TRBD1. V lost 6 bases and J lost 7; bases outside the gene matches: 3. Germline V gene sequence: CDR1 MNHEY, CDR2 SMNVEV (reference sequence). The CDR3 runs to 12 residues. CDR3 in amino acids: CASRRGLNEQFF. Written as DNA, the CDR3 is TGTGCCAGCAGGAGGGGGCTAAATGAGCAGTTCTTC.

V gene TRBV5-6 combines with J gene TRBJ1-2, with TRBD1 matching over 10 bases. V dropped 2 bases and J dropped 3; count of bases not matched to a gene: 4. The CDR3 extends over 15 amino acids. CDR1 is SGHDT, CDR2 YYEEEE, per germline. The CDR3 loop is CASSLVGTGDYGYTF. DNA of the CDR3: TGTGCCAGCAGCTTAGTCGGGACAGGGGACTATGGCTACACCTTC.

To note about this clone: The junction departs from germline at one end; a sequencing error may be responsible. The CDR3, as DNA: TGTGCCAGCCGCCGGGCAGGGGGCGAGGAGTACTTC. Its translation: CASRRAGGEEYF. The chain employs TRBV19 and TRBJ2-7; 8 bases align to TRBD1. The CDR3 runs to 12 residues. Germline V gene sequence: CDR1 LNHDA, CDR2 SQIVND (reference sequence). The variable domain in full, with the rest retrieved from reference TRBV19 and TRBJ2-7, is DGGITQSPKYLFRKEGQNVTLSCEQNLNHDAMYWYRQDPGQGLRLIYYSQIVNDFQKGDIAEGYSVSREKKESFPLTVTSAQKNPTAFYLCASRRAGGEEYFGPGTRLTVT.

This chain links TRBV6-4 with TRBJ1-2; TRBD1 aligns across 12 bases. The CDR3 is 15 residues long. Losses at the gene ends were 7 bases for V and 3 bases for J; bases not matched to a gene: 6. Germline CDR1 and CDR2: MRHNA and SNTAGT. CDR3 protein: CASIGTGGAHYGYTF. Here the CDR3 DNA reads TGTGCCAGCATAGGGACAGGGGGCGCCCACTATGGCTACACCTTC.

This clone was observed a single time. CDR3 in DNA: TGTGCCAGCAGTCGCTCCCAGAACAATCAGCCCCAGCATTTT. Protein product: CASSRSQNNQPQHF. This chain uses TRBV2 with TRBJ1-5; no clear D. The germline V gene has CDR1 SNHLY and CDR2 FYNNEI. V was cut by 5 bases and J by 3 bases, with 11 bases left in between. This CDR3 spans 14 amino acids.

The chain recombines TRBV4-1 with TRBJ2-3, with TRBD2 matching 10 bases. Germline V gives CDR1 MGHRA, CDR2 YSYEKL. V shed 8 bases, J shed 7 bases, and the junction held 18 bases outside the gene matches. The CDR3 has 17 residues. The CDR3 here is CASRPLFSGRKGNTQYF. In DNA, the CDR3 is TGCGCCAGCCGCCCCCTCTTTAGCGGGAGGAAGGGGAATACGCAGTATTTT.

This clone was found a few times. The V gene is TRBV10-1, the J gene TRBJ2-3, with 8 nucleotides matching TRBD2. V lost 2 bases and J lost 3; bases outside the gene matches: 1. This CDR3 has 14 residues. Germline values: CDR1 WNHNN, CDR2 SYGVQD (reference sequence). CDR3 protein: CASSESGGTDTQYF. CDR3 nucleotides: TGCGCCAGCAGTGAGAGCGGGGGAACAGATACGCAGTATTTT.

This clone appeared once. The CDR3 DNA is TGTGCCAGCAGTAGAGACAGCTACACCGGGGAGCTGTTTTTT. Its protein is CASSRDSYTGELFF. This chain joins TRBV5-4 and TRBJ2-2, with TRBD1 as a possible D gene (5 bases). This CDR3 is built from 14 residues. The germline V gene encodes CDR1 SGHNT and CDR2 YYREEE (reference sequence). V lost 5 bases, J lost 3 bases, and 11 bases lay in between. The complete variable domain, with remaining parts taken from reference TRBV5-4 and TRBJ2-2, reads ETGVTQSPTHLIKTRGQQVTLRCSSQSGHNTVSWYQQALGQGPQFIFQYYREEENGRGNFPPRFSGLQFPNYSSELNVNALELDDSALYLCASSRDSYTGELFFGEGSRLTVL.

The DNA for the CDR3 is TGTGCCAGCAGCTCCTGGACTAGCGGGAGACGTGAGACCCAGTACTTC. It is translated as CASSSWTSGRRETQYF. The chain combines TRBV7-2 with TRBJ2-5; 13 bases map to TRBD2. V was pared by 4 bases and J by 5 bases, with 7 bases of the junction left unmatched. Germline CDR1 reads SGHTA; CDR2 reads FQGNSA. The CDR3 length is 16 residues.

V gene TRBV11-3 combines with J gene TRBJ2-5; the D gene is possibly TRBD1 (6 bases). V lost 0 bases, J lost 5 bases, and 10 bases lay in between. This CDR3 is 14 amino acids long. Per germline, CDR1 SGHNT and CDR2 YENEEA. The CDR3 spells CASSLEGTIETQYF. CDR3 nucleotides: TGTGCCAGCAGCTTAGAAGGGACAATTGAGACCCAGTACTTC.

The chain's CDR3 is CASSVSLQGAGEKLFF. The CDR3 coding sequence is TGTGCCAGCAGCGTAAGCCTACAGGGGGCAGGCGAAAAACTGTTTTTT. V usage is TRBV9 and J usage is TRBJ1-4; 9 bases are shared with TRBD1. The germline gives CDR1 SGDLS, CDR2 YYNGEE. The ends lost 1 base at V and 8 bases at J; junction bases unmatched: 9. This CDR3 contains 16 residues.

This clone was found once. This sequence joins TRBV7-8 and TRBJ2-2, with D perhaps TRBD1 (6 bases). The CDR3 loop spans 16 amino acids. Germline CDR1 SGHVS, CDR2 FQNEAQ. Trimming cost V 1 base and J 3 bases, with 12 bases left between them. CDR3 amino acids: CASSLEPAGDTGELFF. The CDR3 DNA is TGTGCCAGCAGCTTAGAACCCGCAGGGGACACCGGGGAGCTGTTTTTT.

The chain combines TRBV7-2 with TRBJ2-3; 14 nucleotides match TRBD2. Germline V lookup: CDR1 SGHTA, CDR2 FQGNSA. The CDR3 extends over 18 amino acids. With V trimmed by 4 bases and J by 1 base, 7 bases remained unmatched. CDR3: CASSYGTSGSRGTDTQYF. Here the CDR3 DNA reads TGTGCCAGCAGCTACGGGACTAGCGGGAGTCGGGGCACAGATACGCAGTATTTT.

The rearrangement links TRBV6-5 to TRBJ1-5, with TRBD1 matching 8 bases. Germline trimming cut 0 bases from V and 7 bases from J; bases unmatched to any gene: 5. This CDR3 comprises 15 residues. Germline CDR1 MNHEY, CDR2 SVGAGI. This CDR3 is CASSYSSDRGQPQHF. DNA for the CDR3: TGTGCCAGCAGTTACTCCAGTGACAGGGGACAGCCCCAGCATTTT.

The chain recombines TRBV7-3 with TRBJ2-3; 16 bases line up with TRBD2. Germline loops: CDR1 SGHTA, CDR2 FQGTGA. The CDR3 contains 19 residues. Germline trimming cut 5 bases from V and 1 base from J; bases unmatched to any gene: 9. CDR3: CASSNPGLAGGPGTDTQYF. The CDR3 region has the DNA TGTGCCAGCAGCAACCCGGGACTAGCGGGAGGGCCGGGCACAGATACGCAGTATTTT.

The V and J genes are TRBV6-5 and TRBJ2-5; 8 positions agree with TRBD1. Germline lookup yields CDR1 MNHEY and CDR2 SVGAGI. V trimming: 6 bases; J trimming: 2 bases; junction bases outside the gene matches: 8. The CDR3 loop spans 15 amino acids. CDR3 protein: CASRGSRGRQETQYF. Written as DNA, the CDR3 is TGTGCCAGCAGGGGTTCCAGGGGGCGGCAAGAGACCCAGTACTTC.

As regards this clone: The sample holds other DNA sequences that translate to the same CDR3. The J gene is TRBJ2-7, the V gene TRBV14, with TRBD2 matching over 7 bases. The CDR3 runs to 13 residues. J was trimmed by 2 bases and V by 3 bases; bases with no gene match: 1. Looked up from germline, CDR1 is SGHDN and CDR2 is FVKESK. CDR3 loop: CASSQRGTYEQYF. CDR3 DNA sequence: TGTGCCAGCAGCCAGCGGGGGACCTACGAGCAGTACTTC.

The CDR3 spells CASSQDPMAGATYTGELFF. In nucleotides, the CDR3 is TGTGCCAGCAGCCAAGATCCGATGGCGGGGGCCACGTATACCGGGGAGCTGTTTTTT. The rearrangement uses TRBV4-2 and TRBJ2-2; D might be TRBD2 (7 bases). V was shortened by 0 bases and J by 5 bases, with 22 bases between the two germline ends. Germline V gives CDR1 LGHNA, CDR2 YNFKEQ. The CDR3 sequence is 19 residues long.